Following are 20 T cell receptor beta chains from one sample sequenced in a study of cytomegalovirus exposure and HLA in healthy donors. Both 60 Vbeta primers and 13 Jbeta primers went into the PCR. Generated by immunoSEQ multiplex PCR, the TCRdb table keeps only in-frame clones and is missing some. The table lists 97,000 or so clones, under 75% of them singletons. Sequences were obtained from PBMCs. Every receptor here comes from a man aged 45-65 years in good health and CMV-seronegative.

The V gene is TRBV28, the J gene TRBJ1-2; TRBD1 aligns across 9 bases. Germline V gene data show CDR1 as MDHEN and CDR2 as SYDVKM. The V segment lost 7 bases and the J segment 4 bases; nucleotides outside the gene matches: 7. The CDR3 loop spans 14 amino acids. The CDR3 nucleotides read TGTGCCAGCACAAGACAGGGGGGTCTCTATGGCTACACCTTC. Amino acids: CASTRQGGLYGYTF.

This chain links TRBV6-1 with TRBJ2-7; D call uncertain. Germline CDR1 MNHNS, CDR2 SASEGT. V lost 8 bases to trimming and J lost 6 bases, with 8 bases between them. The CDR3 runs 10 residues. For the CDR3, the DNA is TGTGCCAGCCGTCTTTCCGAGCAGTACTTC. Protein sequence: CASRLSEQYF.

Concerning this clone: As the CDR3 is not closed by the conserved phenylalanine or tryptophan, this likely results from a read error. The chain carries TRBV19 and TRBJ2-7; D may be TRBD1 (6 bases). V lost 5 bases and J 1 base, leaving 15 bases between the germline ends. Looked up from germline, CDR1 is LNHDA and CDR2 is SQIVND (reference sequence). This CDR3 region has 15 residues. The CDR3 DNA follows: TGTGCCAGTAGTTACCCAGGGGCTGGTTCCTACGAGCAGTACCTC. It is translated as CASSYPGAGSYEQYL.

The rearrangement joins TRBV5-1 to TRBJ1-3, with D unresolved. The CDR3 runs to 16 residues. Germline CDR1 reads SGHRS; CDR2 reads YFSETQ. With 0 bases removed from V and 0 bases from J, the gap between germline ends came to 10 bases. The CDR3 region has the DNA TGCGCCAGCAGCTTGGCGGGGTATAACTCTGGAAACACCATATATTTT. Its protein is CASSLAGYNSGNTIYF. Combining the CDR3 with reference TRBV5-1 and TRBJ1-3 gives the whole variable domain KAGVTQTPRYLIKTRGQQVTLSCSPISGHRSVSWYQQTPGQGLQFLFEYFSETQRNKGNFPGRFSGRQFSNSRSEMNVSTLELGDSALYLCASSLAGYNSGNTIYFGEGSWLTVV.

This clone was picked up one time. This chain connects TRBV10-3 to TRBJ1-2; the match to TRBD1 covers 9 bases. Germline CDR1 reads ENHRY; CDR2 reads SYGVKD. The CDR3 totals 13 residues. V gave up 6 bases and J gave up 8 bases; unmatched junction bases: 7. The DNA of the CDR3 is TGTGCCATCAGATGGGACAGGGTGAACGGCTACACCTTC. This gives the protein CAIRWDRVNGYTF.

This chain connects TRBV7-2 to TRBJ1-2, with TRBD1 as a possible D gene (5 bases). The CDR3 loop spans 13 amino acids. Germline V lookup: CDR1 SGHTA, CDR2 FQGNSA. The V end was cut by 5 bases, the J end by 8 bases, with 15 bases between. DNA for the CDR3: TGTGCCAGCAGCCCGCAAAGCGGGGGGGGCTACACCTTC. Its translation: CASSPQSGGGYTF.

This chain links TRBV4-1 with TRBJ2-1; D remains unclear. V lost 4 bases and J lost 2, with 12 bases in between. This CDR3 comprises 15 residues. The germline gives CDR1 MGHRA, CDR2 YSYEKL. The CDR3: CASSRTGSAYNEQFF. The CDR3 bases are TGCGCCAGCAGCCGCACCGGGTCAGCCTACAATGAGCAGTTCTTC.

This clone was found a few times. The chain joins TRBV10-3 to TRBJ2-5; perhaps TRBD1 as D (6 bases). Trimming pared 4 bases from V and 1 base from J, leaving 13 bases between. CDR3 length: 15 residues. Looked up from germline, CDR1 is ENHRY and CDR2 is SYGVKD. The CDR3 DNA reads TGTGCCATCAGTGCAGGGGCGCGAGTCCAAGAGACCCAGTACTTC. As protein: CAISAGARVQETQYF.

J is TRBJ2-7 and V is TRBV27; TRBD2 agrees at 8 bases. This CDR3 comprises 16 residues. CDR1 MNHEY and CDR2 SMNVEV come from the germline V gene (reference sequence). Trimming took 8 bases from V and 0 from J; bases not matched to a gene: 12. The CDR3 DNA sequence: TGTGCCAGCTCCCCTGGGCGGGGGGTCAGCTCCTACGAGCAGTACTTC. It translates to CASSPGRGVSSYEQYF.

This clone showed up just once. The chain has TRBV4-1 and TRBJ2-5; 9 nucleotides match TRBD1. The DNA end lines up better with TRBJ2-7; the J call may be wrong. Germline assignment: CDR1 MGHRA and CDR2 YSYEKL. This CDR3 spans 14 amino acids. The CDR3, as DNA: TGCGCCAGCAGCCAATGGACAGGGGTCTACGAGCAGTACTTC. Protein sequence: CASSQWTGVYEQYF.

The chain combines TRBV10-3 with TRBJ1-1; D may be TRBD1 (6 bases). Per germline, CDR1 ENHRY and CDR2 SYGVKD. This CDR3 has 13 residues. V lost 4 bases and J lost 4, with 10 bases in between. In DNA form, the CDR3 reads TGTGCCATCAGTGTAAGAGGGGGCACTGAAGCTTTCTTT. This sequence encodes CAISVRGGTEAFF.

This sequence joins TRBV7-2 and TRBJ2-5, with D perhaps matching TRBD2 (6 bases). Germline V gene sequence: CDR1 SGHTA, CDR2 FQGNSA. This CDR3 is 17 amino acids long. V was shortened by 5 bases and J by 4 bases, with 23 bases between the two germline ends. The CDR3 spells CASSRFRLDFVSETQYF. CDR3 bases: TGTGCCAGCAGCCGATTCAGACTAGACTTTGTGTCAGAGACCCAGTACTTC. Supplemented by reference TRBV7-2 and TRBJ2-5, the full variable domain reads GAGVSQSPSNKVTEKGKDVELRCDPISGHTALYWYRQSLGQGLEFLIYFQGNSAPDKSGLPSDRFSAERTGGSVSTLTIQRTQQEDSAVYLCASSRFRLDFVSETQYFGPGTRLLVL.

This sequence joins TRBV2 and TRBJ1-4; D call uncertain. V was cut by 6 bases and J by 4 bases, with 12 bases left in between. Germline V lookup: CDR1 SNHLY, CDR2 FYNNEI. The CDR3 contains 14 residues. The CDR3 DNA sequence: TGTGCCAGCAGCCGAGGGCAGCTTAATGAAAAACTGTTTTTT. This gives the protein CASSRGQLNEKLFF.

The chain couples TRBV28 to TRBJ2-3, with D maybe TRBD2 (6 bases). Trimming took off 4 bases at V and 0 bases at J, with 14 bases between the two ends. This CDR3 region has 16 residues. The V gene's germline CDR1 is MDHEN and CDR2 SYDVKM. CDR3 sequence reads: CASSSPGGTSTDTQYF. As DNA, the CDR3 is TGTGCCAGCAGTTCCCCCGGAGGGACTAGCACAGATACGCAGTATTTT.

The rearrangement links TRBV28 to TRBJ1-1; 10 bases align to TRBD1. Germline assignment: CDR1 MDHEN and CDR2 SYDVKM. The CDR3 runs to 16 residues. V lost 4 bases and J lost 0; bases outside the gene matches: 5. DNA of the CDR3: TGTGCCAGCAGTTCTCGGACAGGGGGGATGAACACTGAAGCTTTCTTT. It encodes CASSSRTGGMNTEAFF.

This sequence joins TRBV30 and TRBJ2-5, with 7 nucleotides matching TRBD2. Germline V gene data show CDR1 as GTSNPN and CDR2 as SVGIG (reference sequence). J was trimmed by 5 bases and V by 0 bases; bases with no gene match: 3. This CDR3 is built from 13 residues. The DNA of the CDR3 is TGTGCCTGGAGTGTACGGCGGGGGGAGACCCAGTACTTC. Its protein is CAWSVRRGETQYF.

In regard to this clone: The sample contains more than one DNA sequence encoding this CDR3. The V and J genes are TRBV28 and TRBJ2-1, with 8 nucleotides matching TRBD2. Germline V gene data show CDR1 as MDHEN and CDR2 as SYDVKM. The CDR3 length is 14 residues. V shed 6 bases and J 2 bases; nucleotides not matched to a gene: 3. The CDR3 DNA sequence: TGTGCCAGCAGCTCGGGGGGGCCCTACAATGAGCAGTTCTTC. Its translation: CASSSGGPYNEQFF.

The chain couples TRBV25-1 to TRBJ2-2; weak D call: TRBD2 (6 bases). V was trimmed by 4 bases and J by 1 base, leaving 16 bases between them. The length of the CDR3 is 17 residues. Germline V gene data show CDR1 as MGHDK and CDR2 as SYGVNS. CDR3 loop: CASSVVEGQGNTGELFF. CDR3 nucleotide sequence: TGTGCCAGCAGTGTGGTGGAGGGGCAGGGGAACACCGGGGAGCTGTTTTTT. The complete variable domain, with remaining parts taken from reference TRBV25-1 and TRBJ2-2, reads EADIYQTPRYLVIGTGKKITLECSQTMGHDKMYWYQQDPGMELHLIHYSYGVNSTEKGDLSSESTVSRIRTEHFPLTLESARPSHTSQYLCASSVVEGQGNTGELFFGEGSRLTVL.

This clone was observed a handful of times. The chain carries TRBV27 and TRBJ1-2; TRBD1 might be the D (5 bases). The V end lost 8 bases, the J end lost 2 bases, and 9 bases lay between the germline ends. Per germline, CDR1 MNHEY and CDR2 SMNVEV (reference sequence). The CDR3 spans 12 residues. Here the CDR3 DNA reads TGTGCCAGCGGGGGGATGAACTATGGCTACACCTTC. Encoded protein: CASGGMNYGYTF.

The chain has TRBV4-2 and TRBJ2-6; a possible D gene is TRBD1 (6 bases). V was cut by 2 bases and J by 2 bases, with 10 bases left in between. Germline V gene data show CDR1 as LGHNA and CDR2 as YNFKEQ. The length of the CDR3 is 16 residues. The CDR3 DNA reads TGTGCCAGCAGCCAATACAGGGCCCCTGGGGCCAACGTCCTGACTTTC. It encodes CASSQYRAPGANVLTF.